Each of the 23 T cell receptor beta chains below was sequenced from the same sample in a study of early T cells in non-severe SARS-CoV-2 infection. MiXCR was run by TCRdb on the 5' RACE reads, yielding one entry per CDR3 protein. Here the sample spans tens of thousands of distinct CDR3 sequences, over 5% being singletons. The sample was whole blood. The receptors were sampled from an adult who was a healthcare worker with PCR-confirmed SARS-CoV-2 infection or an uninfected control (not recorded which).

This chain links TRBV7-6 with TRBJ2-2; no clear D gene. The CDR3 length is 15 residues. V lost 5 bases, J lost 6 bases, and 16 bases lay in between. Germline CDR1 is SGHVS and CDR2 is FNYEAQ. CDR3 coding DNA: TGTGCCAGCAGCCCTCTGGAAAATCGTGCCGGGGAGCTGTTTTTT. Translated, it gives CASSPLENRAGELFF.

This clonotype was detected many times. The chain links TRBV12-3 or TRBV12-4 to TRBJ2-2; a possible D gene is TRBD2 (5 bases). Trimming stripped 4 bases from V and 7 bases from J, with 10 bases between. The CDR3 runs 13 residues. The CDR3 bases are TGTGCCAGCAGTTCCAGGAGGAGCGGGGAGCTGTTTTTT. It is translated as CASSSRRSGELFF.

The V call is TRBV10-3, the J call TRBJ2-3, with 8 bases fitting TRBD1. The CDR3 contains 16 residues. Germline V gene sequence: CDR1 ENHRY, CDR2 SYGVKD. Unmatched junction bases numbered 13, after V lost 9 bases and J lost 2 bases. The CDR3 nucleotides are TGTGCCATGGGGCCAGGACAGGGCCCCCACACAGATACGCAGTATTTT. It codes for CAMGPGQGPHTDTQYF.

This clonotype occurred many times. The DNA for the CDR3 is TGTGCCAGCAGTGAGGGGTTGCCACCCCTCCACTTT. It is translated as CASSEGLPPLHF. The gene calls are TRBV12-3 or TRBV12-4 and TRBJ1-6; D perhaps matches TRBD1 (5 bases). Trimming cost V 5 bases and J 11 bases, with 10 bases left between them. The CDR3 runs to 12 residues.

CDR3 amino acids: CASTSRRASSYNEQFF. DNA of the CDR3: TGCGCCAGCACTTCGAGGCGGGCAAGCTCCTACAATGAGCAGTTCTTC. The chain recombines TRBV10-2 with TRBJ2-1; tentative D call: TRBD2 (5 bases). The CDR3 loop spans 16 amino acids. Germline V CDR1 and CDR2: WSHSY, SAAADI. Between the trimmed V and J ends, which lost 7 bases and 0 bases, there was a span of 16 bases.

The chain carries TRBV30 and TRBJ1-5; 8 bases align to TRBD1. V was clipped by 4 bases and J by 11 bases; unmatched bases: 19. Germline lookup yields CDR1 GTSNPN and CDR2 SVGIG (reference sequence). The CDR3 spans 16 residues. The CDR3 DNA is TGTGCCTGGAACTCCCCCGGGCAGGGGGCGAGCAGTTCCCAGCATTTT. Translated, it gives CAWNSPGQGASSSQHF.

This clonotype has just a few counts. The chain uses TRBV5-1 and TRBJ1-1, with 7 bases that match TRBD1. The V gene end was trimmed by 7 bases and the J gene end by 5 bases; junction bases not matched to a gene: 8. The CDR3 contains 13 residues. CDR1 is SGHRS and CDR2 is YFSETQ in the germline V gene. The chain's CDR3 is CASQTTGVTEAFF. The CDR3, as DNA: TGCGCCAGCCAAACAACAGGGGTGACTGAAGCTTTCTTT.

This clonotype was recorded at least ten times. V is TRBV11-2 and J is TRBJ2-1; 9 bases match TRBD1. J gave up 7 bases and V 1 base, and 5 bases lay outside the gene matches. CDR3 length: 15 amino acids. Germline loops: CDR1 SGHAT, CDR2 FQNNGV. The CDR3 protein is CASSLVQGAVNEQFF. CDR3 nucleotides: TGTGCCAGCAGCTTAGTACAGGGGGCTGTGAATGAGCAGTTCTTC.

The chain is built from TRBV5-1 and TRBJ2-7, with TRBD1 matching over 12 bases. The CDR3 length is 14 residues. Germline V gene lookup returns CDR1 SGHRS and CDR2 YFSETQ. The V gene end was trimmed by 4 bases and the J gene end by 9 bases; junction bases not matched to a gene: 8. This chain's CDR3 is CASSPGQGALGQYF. The CDR3, as DNA: TGCGCCAGCAGCCCGGGACAGGGGGCGCTTGGGCAGTACTTC.

This clonotype was observed a few times. A read error may be the cause here, since a much bigger clone is one base away. The chain joins TRBV27 to TRBJ1-1; D remains unclear. Germline lookup yields CDR1 MNHEY and CDR2 SMNVEV (reference sequence). The CDR3 is 12 residues long. The V and J ends lost 9 bases and 3 bases respectively, with 11 bases between them. CDR3 loop: CASMDGDTEAFF. The CDR3 DNA reads as TGTGCCAGTATGGACGGTGACACTGAAGCTTTCTTT.

The chain employs TRBV7-2 and TRBJ2-2; no firm D call. The CDR3 is 13 residues long. CDR1 and CDR2 (germline): SGHTA, FQGNSA. The V gene lost 5 bases and the J gene lost 7 bases, with 11 bases spanning the gap. CDR3 sequence (DNA): TGTGCCAGCAGCCCCTATTTTGGCGGGGAGCTGTTTTTT. Encoded protein: CASSPYFGGELFF.

In its sample, this clonotype is medium-sized (0.01 to 0.1%). The V gene is TRBV14, the J gene TRBJ1-1, with D possibly TRBD1 on 6 matching bases. Germline loops: CDR1 SGHDN, CDR2 FVKESK. The CDR3 has 15 residues. V shed 4 bases and J shed 1 base, with 13 bases lying between them. The CDR3 sequence is CASSPWDNPNTEAFF. The CDR3 DNA reads TGTGCCAGCAGCCCTTGGGACAACCCGAACACTGAAGCTTTCTTT.

This clonotype showed up many times. The chain has TRBV12-3 or TRBV12-4 and TRBJ1-2; TRBD1 might be the D (6 bases). The CDR3 covers 14 residues. Trimming took off 6 bases at V and 4 bases at J, with 15 bases between the two ends. CDR3 DNA sequence: TGTGCCAGCAGCCCCCTGGGGGGCGTCTATGGCTACACCTTC. Translated, it gives CASSPLGGVYGYTF.

This clonotype was counted many times. CDR3 coding DNA: TGCAGCGCCCCACTAGCGGGAGGAGACAATGAGCAGTTCTTC. Translating gives CSAPLAGGDNEQFF. The chain recombines TRBV29-1 with TRBJ2-1; 12 bases line up with TRBD2. Losses at the gene ends were 7 bases for V and 5 bases for J; bases not matched to a gene: 6. Germline V gene sequence: CDR1 SQVTM, CDR2 ANQGSEA. CDR3 size: 14 residues.

This clonotype was observed at least ten times. The V call is TRBV6-6, the J call TRBJ2-1; 7 bases fit TRBD2. Germline CDR1 MNHNY, CDR2 SVGAGI (reference sequence). This CDR3 spans 17 amino acids. The V and J ends lost 0 bases and 3 bases, in that order; junction bases with no gene match: 8. CDR3 loop: CASSYSGLEGVYNEQFF. CDR3 nucleotide sequence: TGTGCCAGCAGTTACTCCGGACTAGAGGGTGTCTACAATGAGCAGTTCTTC.

In its sample, this clonotype was seen many times. The chain uses TRBV14 and TRBJ2-3; D may be TRBD1 (5 bases). Germline V gene data show CDR1 as SGHDN and CDR2 as FVKESK. Trimming took 0 bases from V and 2 from J, leaving 9 bases between them. There are 15 residues in the CDR3. CDR3: CASSQDPGNTDTQYF. Written as DNA, the CDR3 is TGTGCCAGCAGCCAAGACCCAGGGAACACAGATACGCAGTATTTT.

This clonotype appeared many times. This chain connects TRBV4-3 to TRBJ1-2; perhaps TRBD1 as D (5 bases). Trimming cost V 5 bases and J 2 bases, with 9 bases left between them. Germline V gives CDR1 LGHNA, CDR2 YSLEER. There are 13 residues in the CDR3. The CDR3 region is CASSRRGNYGYTF. The CDR3 bases are TGCGCCAGCAGCAGGAGGGGCAACTATGGCTACACCTTC.

This clonotype was observed many times. J is TRBJ2-3 and V is TRBV30; a possible D gene is TRBD2 (6 bases). The CDR3 has 17 amino acids. The germline V gene encodes CDR1 GTSNPN and CDR2 SVGIG (reference sequence). The V gene lost 3 bases and the J gene lost 0 bases, with 19 bases spanning the gap. The CDR3 reads CAWSPPGSSYSTDTQYF. CDR3 sequence (DNA): TGTGCCTGGAGCCCCCCCGGGAGCTCCTATAGCACAGATACGCAGTATTTT.

This clonotype came up many times. This rearrangement joins TRBV11-2 to TRBJ1-2; no reliable D call. Trimming removed 2 bases at V and 6 bases at J, with 13 bases between. CDR1 is SGHAT, CDR2 FQNNGV, per germline. The CDR3 is 14 residues long. CDR3 in DNA: TGTGCCAGCAGCTTAATGGCCGCGTGGGATGGCTACACCTTC. Protein sequence: CASSLMAAWDGYTF.

The V and J genes are TRBV11-2 and TRBJ2-3; tentative D call: TRBD1 (7 bases). Trimming cost V 4 bases and J 2 bases, with 13 bases left between them. The CDR3 is 15 amino acids. Germline CDR1 SGHAT, CDR2 FQNNGV. CDR3 residues: CASSSYRGLTDTQYF. The CDR3 nucleotides read TGTGCCAGCAGCTCCTACAGGGGACTCACAGATACGCAGTATTTT. The whole variable domain, remainder taken from reference TRBV11-2 and TRBJ2-3, is EAGVAQSPRYKIIEKRQSVAFWCNPISGHATLYWYQQILGQGPKLLIQFQNNGVVDDSQLPKDRFSAERLKGVDSTLKIQPAKLEDSAVYLCASSSYRGLTDTQYFGPGTRLTVL.

The chain links TRBV6-6 to TRBJ2-5, with a tentative D call TRBD2 (6 bases). The CDR3 is 14 amino acids. Germline CDR1 and CDR2: MNHNY and SVGAGI (reference sequence). Trimming removed 7 bases at V and 0 bases at J, with 12 bases between. In DNA form, the CDR3 reads TGTGCCAGCATCGCAGGACTACACCAAGAGACCCAGTACTTC. Translated, it gives CASIAGLHQETQYF.

This clonotype was seen ten or more times. The CDR3 loop reads CAWSVYPGRLSPNYGYTF. In nucleotides, the CDR3 is TGTGCCTGGAGTGTATACCCCGGACGCCTTTCCCCTAACTATGGCTACACCTTC. This rearrangement joins TRBV30 to TRBJ1-2; no clear D. Germline CDR1 is GTSNPN and CDR2 is SVGIG (reference sequence). With 0 bases removed from V and 0 bases from J, the gap between germline ends came to 20 bases. The CDR3 has 18 amino acids. Supplemented by reference TRBV30 and TRBJ1-2, the full variable domain reads SQTIHQWPATLVQPVGSPLSLECTVEGTSNPNLYWYRQAAGRGLQLLFYSVGIGQISSEVPQNLSASRPQDRQFILSSKKLLLSDSGFYLCAWSVYPGRLSPNYGYTFGSGTRLTVV.

This clonotype was observed many times. The rearrangement joins TRBV6-2 or TRBV6-3 to TRBJ2-1; TRBD2 is a possible D gene (5 bases). Germline V gene sequence: CDR1 MNHEY, CDR2 SVGEGT. Trimming removed 2 bases at V and 5 bases at J, with 10 bases between. This CDR3 spans 14 amino acids. CDR3 amino acids: CASSYRTLNNEQFF. The CDR3 nucleotides are TGTGCCAGCAGTTACCGGACTCTTAACAATGAGCAGTTCTTC.